The present entry profiles one T cell receptor beta chain with its context. Its antigen has not been determined. No per-base quality is available; no much larger clone lies one base away. Looking up the germline V gene yields CDR1 SNHLY and CDR2 FYNNEI. The CDR3 has 14 amino acids, counting the end cysteine and phenylalanine. Only CDR3 DNA remains: 42 bases, in frame from the first base. For this chain, trimming is 5 bases at the V end and 4 bases at the J end, and the number of junction bases without a gene match is 5. This sample stems from a study of blood T cell repertoires in COVID-19 (dated by TCRdb to 2018 to 2020). For the study in its entirety: Collaborator samples came from the United States, Italy and Spain and covered acute and convalescent phases of COVID-19. The material from the prospective study consisted of cDNA or gDNA derived from T cells, B-cell-depleted T cells, or PBMCs. Subjects who had been exposed to COVID-19, were actively infected with it, or had recovered from it provided the deeply sampled blood TCRbeta repertoires that made up the dataset. The repertoires were released in a freely available public database intended as a resource for research on the immune response to SARS-CoV-2. The samples were drawn from two sources: the first 160 participants of the ongoing ImmuneRACE study, and 1,000 to 1,500 subjects contributed by 6 global collaborators. Sample metadata almost always included a de-identified subject ID, COVID-19 status, age in years and sex. Where available, HLA class I and class II types were obtained from metadata supplied by the sample provider rather than from assay-based typing.

The study at large found these results: How much clinical and demographic metadata was included differed by source and by participant, and the metadata was provided uncurated.

A second Seattle source provided samples from volunteer blood donors who had recovered from COVID-19. Each collaborating institution followed its own protocols to collect whole blood in K2EDTA tubes. Collaborator samples were shipped for TCRbeta analysis as frozen whole blood, isolated PBMCs, or DNA extracted from either sample type. The immunoSEQ Assay, a bias-controlled multiplex PCR, was used to amplify TCRbeta CDR3 regions from genomic DNA. As for how the authors treated the data: Within the assay, amplification of reference gene primers was used to estimate how many nucleated cells each sample contained. To quantify the absolute abundance of each unique TCRbeta CDR3 rearrangement, sequence reads were collapsed and filtered. For each sample, productive Simpson clonality was calculated as the square root of Simpson's diversity index over productive rearrangements. The table comes from immuneACCESS by way of TCRdb, which keeps in-frame sequences with V and J called. Part of the clones is missing from these tables; in studies checked, under half for an unresolved V gene and the rest for unknown reasons. V, J and clone size are those of that table, while D and trimming were read from the DNA. Present in this sample are approximately 240,000 clones, about 79% of which were seen just once. Under 1.5% of the sample is taken by the ten largest.

The sequence links TRBV2 to TRBJ1-2; the central 9 bases match TRBD1. The sample comprised peripheral blood. This TCR was recovered from a middle-aged woman who had recovered from COVID-19. For the CDR3, the sequence is CASSNEGQGYGYTF. The DNA sequence is TGTGCCAGCAGTAATGAGGGACAGGGCTATGGCTACACCTTC.